The 8 T cell receptor beta chains below come from one sample, sequenced in a study of radiation and T cells in renal cell carcinoma. The protocol was immunoSEQ multiplex PCR, while the TCRdb copy is restricted to in-frame clones and leaves out a portion. The sample includes approximately 150,000 clones, about nine tenths seen only once; the top ten take 4.1%. The time point: baseline pretreatment blood. This sample's treatment: 15 Gy SBRT to primary tumor, nephrectomy 4 weeks later. The material sequenced was blood, taken from a patient whose treatment included radiotherapy and nephrectomy. All receptors derive from a woman in her 70s with renal cell carcinoma.

This clone has only one observation. The rearrangement uses TRBV30 and TRBJ1-1; D remains unclear. In germline, CDR1 is GTSNPN, CDR2 SVGIG (reference sequence). This CDR3 spans 12 amino acids. For the CDR3, the DNA is TGTGCACAACAACCTTCGAACAGTAGAGCTTTCTTT. Its translation: CAQQPSNSRAFF.

The chain has TRBV4-3 and TRBJ1-1; D gene ambiguous. The V end was cut by 1 base, the J end by 3 bases, with 15 bases between. Germline loops: CDR1 LGHNA, CDR2 YSLEER. The CDR3 consists of 16 residues. In DNA, the CDR3 is TGCGCCAGCAGCCAAGGTTATTGGGAAGGGTACACTGAAGCTTTCTTT. Amino acids: CASSQGYWEGYTEAFF.

The CDR3 nucleotides are TGTGCCATCAGTGAGGCGAGGGGCACGGATTCACCCCTCCACTTT. Protein sequence: CAISEARGTDSPLHF. V and J are TRBV10-3 and TRBJ1-6; the D gene is possibly TRBD1 (5 bases). Trimming took off 2 bases at V and 8 bases at J, with 13 bases between the two ends. Germline lookup yields CDR1 ENHRY and CDR2 SYGVKD. This CDR3 contains 15 residues.

The rearrangement joins TRBV27 to TRBJ2-3; D might be TRBD2 (6 bases). Germline V CDR1 and CDR2: MNHEY, SMNVEV (reference sequence). The CDR3 totals 12 residues. V was cut by 5 bases and J by 5 bases, with 8 bases left in between. The CDR3 protein is CASSRERDTQYF. The CDR3 coding sequence is TGTGCCAGCAGTCGGGAGAGAGATACGCAGTATTTT.

This sequence joins TRBV28 and TRBJ2-7, with 7 positions matching TRBD2. The CDR3 has 12 residues. The germline V gene encodes CDR1 MDHEN and CDR2 SYDVKM. The junction had 0 bases not matched to a gene; V was cut back by 0 bases and J by 7 bases. The CDR3 reads CASSLWGGEQYF. CDR3 DNA sequence: TGTGCCAGCAGTTTATGGGGAGGGGAGCAGTACTTC.

J is TRBJ2-1 and V is TRBV6-1; 10 nucleotides agree with TRBD2. The CDR3 loop spans 15 amino acids. The V and J ends lost 6 bases and 2 bases, in that order; junction bases with no gene match: 4. Germline V gene sequence: CDR1 MNHNS, CDR2 SASEGT. The CDR3 coding sequence is TGTGCCAGCAGAGGAAGCGGGGGGGCCTACAATGAGCAGTTCTTC. It yields the protein CASRGSGGAYNEQFF.

This clone was recorded once. The rearrangement uses TRBV5-8 and TRBJ2-7; no firm D call. The CDR3 is made up of 14 amino acids. Germline V CDR1 and CDR2: SGHTS, YDEGEE. V lost 5 bases to trimming and J lost 2 bases, with 14 bases between them. CDR3 in amino acids: CASRGQSETYEQYF. The DNA of the CDR3 is TGTGCCAGCAGAGGGCAGAGCGAGACCTACGAGCAGTACTTC. Combining the CDR3 with reference TRBV5-8 and TRBJ2-7 gives the whole variable domain EAGVTQSPTHLIKTRGQQATLRCSPISGHTSVYWYQQALGLGLQFLLWYDEGEERNRGNFPPRFSGRQFPNYSSELNVNALELEDSALYLCASRGQSETYEQYFGPGTRLTVT.

This rearrangement joins TRBV2 to TRBJ2-7; the match to TRBD1 covers 7 bases. Germline CDR1 SNHLY, CDR2 FYNNEI. With 7 bases clipped from V and 9 bases from J, the junction kept 3 bases outside the gene matches. CDR3 length equals 10 residues. In DNA form, the CDR3 reads TGTGCCAGCAAAGGGGACAGGCAGTACTTC. Protein product: CASKGDRQYF.